The 27 T cell receptor beta chains below come from one sample, sequenced in a study of spatial heterogeneity in lung cancer. Specified time point: sample taken at primary tumor resection. TCRdb recomputed calls from the 5' RACE reads with MiXCR, one row per CDR3 protein. The repertoire holds more than 80,000 distinct CDR3 sequences, with about 12% as singletons. The sequences come from PBMCs, collected at surgery. The receptors were gathered from a male donor with early-stage non-small cell lung cancer.

This clonotype was found many times. The chain uses TRBV12-3 or TRBV12-4 and TRBJ2-2, with no clear D. The CDR3 loop spans 15 amino acids. Trimming stripped 5 bases from V and 3 bases from J, with 13 bases between. The CDR3 loop reads CASSPVRTHTGELFF. CDR3 DNA sequence: TGTGCCAGCAGTCCCGTTCGGACCCACACCGGGGAGCTGTTTTTT.

The V call is TRBV20-1, the J call TRBJ2-1; 7 bases are a match to TRBD1. The CDR3 runs 14 residues. Trimming cost V 1 base and J 5 bases; bases outside gene matches: 5. The germline gives CDR1 DFQATT, CDR2 SNEGSKA (reference sequence). The DNA of the CDR3 is TGCAGTGCTAGAGGCAGGGGGTTCGACAATGAGCAGTTCTTC. Encoded protein: CSARGRGFDNEQFF.

This clonotype has a handful of counts. The chain has TRBV20-1 and TRBJ1-1; D not certain. This CDR3 has 12 amino acids. Germline V gene data show CDR1 as DFQATT and CDR2 as SNEGSKA (reference sequence). Trimming removed 7 bases at V and 0 bases at J, with 9 bases between. The CDR3: CSVTDLNTEAFF. CDR3 bases: TGCAGTGTGACCGATCTGAACACTGAAGCTTTCTTT.

The CDR3 loop reads CASSSRGSGETQYF. CDR3 DNA sequence: TGTGCCAGCAGCTCACGCGGGAGTGGAGAGACCCAGTACTTC. The chain recombines TRBV7-3 with TRBJ2-5; 7 bases map to TRBD2. The V gene's germline CDR1 is SGHTA and CDR2 FQGTGA. This CDR3 spans 14 amino acids. V was clipped by 4 bases and J by 4 bases; unmatched bases: 6.

This clonotype came up a few times. V gene TRBV7-9 combines with J gene TRBJ2-3; tentative D call: TRBD2 (6 bases). CDR3 length: 13 amino acids. Trimming cost V 6 bases and J 0 bases, with 7 bases left between them. The V gene's germline CDR1 is SEHNR and CDR2 FQNEAQ (reference sequence). The CDR3 is CASRGLSTDTQYF. CDR3 nucleotides: TGTGCCAGCAGGGGACTCAGCACAGATACGCAGTATTTT.

This clonotype was counted between two and nine times. The chain uses TRBV28 and TRBJ2-7, with D perhaps assigned TRBD1 or TRBD2 (6 bases each). CDR1 is MDHEN, CDR2 SYDVKM, per germline. V was pared by 4 bases and J by 7 bases, with 11 bases between. The CDR3 sequence is 12 residues long. CDR3 sequence reads: CASSSGAGEQYF. The DNA of the CDR3 is TGTGCCAGCAGTTCGGGGGCCGGGGAGCAGTACTTC.

The V call is TRBV6-6, the J call TRBJ1-5, with TRBD1 as a possible D gene (5 bases). Trimming took 8 bases from V and 3 from J, leaving 11 bases between them. Germline V gene data show CDR1 as MNHNY and CDR2 as SVGAGI (reference sequence). The CDR3 covers 13 residues. This chain's CDR3 is CASRGQINQPQHF. CDR3 DNA sequence: TGTGCCAGCCGAGGACAAATCAATCAGCCCCAGCATTTT.

This clonotype was seen a few times. The rearrangement joins TRBV5-4 to TRBJ1-2; D remains ambiguous. Trimming cost V 3 bases and J 4 bases, with 16 bases left between them. Germline CDR1 is SGHNT and CDR2 is YYREEE (reference sequence). The CDR3 sequence is 15 residues long. CDR3 loop: CASSSGAKTTYGYTF. The CDR3 DNA follows: TGTGCCAGCAGCTCCGGAGCGAAAACGACCTATGGCTACACCTTC.

This chain uses TRBV5-1 with TRBJ1-1; TRBD1 aligns across 8 bases. Germline V gene data show CDR1 as SGHRS and CDR2 as YFSETQ. This CDR3 has 13 residues. Trimming removed 3 bases from V and 6 bases from J; junction bases left unmatched: 4. The CDR3 nucleotides read TGCGCCAGCAGCTCATCGACAGGGGCTGAAGCTTTCTTT. It specifies CASSSSTGAEAFF.

This clonotype has at least ten counts. This chain connects TRBV9 to TRBJ2-7; 9 nucleotides line up with TRBD2. Losses at the gene ends were 0 bases for V and 0 bases for J; bases not matched to a gene: 7. This CDR3 contains 17 residues. Germline-derived CDR1 and CDR2 are SGDLS and YYNGEE. The CDR3 spells CASSVGLAGTDSYEQYF. Here the CDR3 DNA reads TGTGCCAGCAGCGTAGGTCTAGCGGGGACCGACTCCTACGAGCAGTACTTC.

This clonotype was counted a few times. The V gene is TRBV12-3 or TRBV12-4, the J gene TRBJ1-1; no reliable D call. This CDR3 contains 13 residues. V lost 4 bases and J lost 4, with 10 bases in between. The CDR3 DNA reads TGTGCCAGCAGTTCGGGCAGTGGCACTGAAGCTTTCTTT. It codes for CASSSGSGTEAFF.

The rearrangement links TRBV12-3 or TRBV12-4 to TRBJ2-1, with 10 nucleotides matching TRBD2. After removal of 6 bases from V and 2 bases from J, the junction contained 7 bases not matched to a gene. This CDR3 region has 16 residues. The CDR3 sequence: CASRSGRAVAYNEQFF. CDR3 DNA: TGTGCCAGCAGAAGCGGGAGGGCCGTAGCCTACAATGAGCAGTTCTTC.

V and J are TRBV12-3 or TRBV12-4 and TRBJ2-2, with 8 bases lining up with TRBD1. V was clipped by 7 bases and J by 4 bases; unmatched bases: 8. The CDR3 runs to 15 residues. CDR3 DNA sequence: TGTGCCAGCACTCCAGGACAGGGCCCCACCGGGGAGCTGTTTTTT. Encoded protein: CASTPGQGPTGELFF.

A few counts support this clonotype. V is TRBV5-5 and J is TRBJ1-3; no clear D. Trimming left V 4 bases short and J 0 bases short, with 5 bases between. The germline CDR1 and CDR2 sequences are SGHKS and YYEKEE (reference sequence). This CDR3 has 13 residues. DNA of the CDR3: TGTGCCAGCAGCCCGGCCTCTGGAAACACCATATATTTT. Its translation is CASSPASGNTIYF.

Concerning this clonotype: With a much larger clone just one base away, this may be a read error. The J gene is TRBJ1-1, the V gene TRBV7-8, with D unresolved. Per the germline V gene, CDR1 is SGHVS and CDR2 is FQNEAQ. Trimming shortened V by 5 bases and J by 0 bases, and 13 bases separated the two germline ends. CDR3 length equals 15 residues. CDR3: CASSGLGSMNTEAFF. The CDR3, as DNA: TGTGCCAGCAGCGGACTAGGGTCTATGAACACTGAAGCTTTCTTT.

The V call is TRBV7-9, the J call TRBJ2-5; 9 positions match TRBD2. Germline V gene sequence: CDR1 SEHNR, CDR2 FQNEAQ (reference sequence). The CDR3 spans 14 residues. V was clipped by 3 bases and J by 4 bases; unmatched bases: 3. CDR3 bases: TGTGCCAGCAGCTTGGCTAGCGGGGTAGAGACCCAGTACTTC. It specifies CASSLASGVETQYF.

This clonotype has at least ten counts. This rearrangement joins TRBV7-9 to TRBJ2-2; D gene unclear. Trimming removed 2 bases at V and 4 bases at J, with 2 bases between. Germline-derived CDR1 and CDR2 are SEHNR and FQNEAQ (reference sequence). The length of the CDR3 is 12 residues. The CDR3 loop reads CASSLTTGELFF. The CDR3 DNA reads as TGTGCCAGCAGCTTAACCACCGGGGAGCTGTTTTTT.

At least ten counts were recorded for this clonotype. This chain uses TRBV7-2 with TRBJ2-1; 7 nucleotides align to TRBD1. V dropped 1 base and J dropped 2; count of bases not matched to a gene: 2. Germline V CDR1 and CDR2: SGHTA, FQGNSA. The CDR3 sequence is 15 residues long. Here the CDR3 reads CASSLGQGTYNEQFF. The CDR3 DNA reads TGTGCCAGCAGCTTAGGACAGGGAACCTACAATGAGCAGTTCTTC.

This chain links TRBV5-4 with TRBJ2-5; D remains ambiguous. The CDR3 has 14 residues. The V gene lost 0 bases and the J gene lost 3 bases, with 9 bases spanning the gap. Germline CDR1 and CDR2: SGHNT and YYREEE (reference sequence). The CDR3 bases are TGTGCCAGCAGCTTGGCGGGCCAGAAAGAGACCCAGTACTTC. Residues: CASSLAGQKETQYF.

This clonotype was counted between two and nine times. The chain links TRBV5-1 to TRBJ2-1, with 8 positions matching TRBD1. The CDR3 runs 15 residues. J was trimmed by 3 bases and V by 4 bases; bases with no gene match: 6. The germline V gene has CDR1 SGHRS and CDR2 YFSETQ. The CDR3: CASSITGTGYNEQFF. As DNA, the CDR3 is TGCGCCAGCAGCATTACCGGGACAGGCTACAATGAGCAGTTCTTC.

This clonotype was recorded a few times. This CDR3 is CASSLRTGSHEKLFF. CDR3 DNA: TGTGCCAGCAGCCTCAGAACAGGGTCTCATGAAAAACTGTTTTTT. V is TRBV7-8 and J is TRBJ1-4, with D tentatively TRBD1 (6 bases). The germline V gene has CDR1 SGHVS and CDR2 FQNEAQ. The germline V and J ends were trimmed by 5 bases and 6 bases, with 16 bases remaining between them. The length of the CDR3 is 15 residues.

This clonotype was found a few times. CDR3 DNA sequence: TGCAGTGCTCCCCTGGGGGTAGCGGATACAGATACGCAGTATTTT. Translated, it gives CSAPLGVADTDTQYF. This chain connects TRBV20-1 to TRBJ2-3, with a weak D call TRBD2 (6 bases). This CDR3 region has 15 residues. Germline-derived CDR1 and CDR2 are DFQATT and SNEGSKA (reference sequence). Between the trimmed V and J ends, which lost 5 bases and 3 bases, there was a span of 18 bases.

The chain employs TRBV3-1 and TRBJ2-1; D might be TRBD1 or TRBD2, each matching 5 bases. The V end was cut by 2 bases, the J end by 2 bases, with 13 bases between. The germline CDR1 and CDR2 sequences are LGHDT and YNNKEL (reference sequence). The CDR3 extends over 16 amino acids. In DNA form, the CDR3 reads TGTGCCAGCAGCCAAATGGGGACCCTCACCTACAATGAGCAGTTCTTC. This sequence encodes CASSQMGTLTYNEQFF.

This clonotype was seen a few times. The chain has TRBV11-2 and TRBJ2-5, with D hard to call. CDR3 size: 15 residues. Germline values: CDR1 SGHAT, CDR2 FQNNGV. The ends were cut back, 4 bases at V and 3 bases at J, with 15 bases in the middle. The CDR3 DNA is TGTGCCAGCAGCTCGAACGACGGGCGGAAAGAGACCCAGTACTTC. Translating it yields CASSSNDGRKETQYF.

With respect to this clonotype: At one end the junction does not follow the germline gene, possibly because of a read error. The V and J genes are TRBV28 and TRBJ2-1, with 7 positions matching TRBD1. Germline V CDR1 and CDR2: MDHEN, SYDVKM. The CDR3 runs 11 residues. The chain's CDR3 is CASSGTARLYF. CDR3 nucleotide sequence: TGTGCCAGCAGTGGGACAGCCCGTCTGTACTTC.

The chain links TRBV29-1 to TRBJ1-1, with 8 bases fitting TRBD1. The V gene's germline CDR1 is SQVTM and CDR2 ANQGSEA. V trimming: 7 bases; J trimming: 4 bases; junction bases outside the gene matches: 5. The CDR3 is 12 residues long. The CDR3 bases are TGCAGCGCAGGACAGGGTGGCACTGAAGCTTTCTTT. Its protein is CSAGQGGTEAFF. The full variable domain, rest sourced from reference TRBV29-1 and TRBJ1-1, is SAVISQKPSRDICQRGTSLTIQCQVDSQVTMMFWYRQQPGQSLTLIATANQGSEATYESGFVIDKFPISRPNLTFSTLTVSNMSPEDSSIYLCSAGQGGTEAFFGQGTRLTVV.

In its sample, this clonotype was seen once. One end of the junction fails to match germline, which may point to a read error. The chain recombines TRBV27 with TRBJ2-7; 14 bases line up with TRBD2. CDR1 is MNHEY and CDR2 is SMNVEV in the germline V gene (reference sequence). The length of the CDR3 is 16 residues. CDR3 sequence: CASKGTSGSIFHEQHF. The DNA of the CDR3 is TGTGCCAGCAAAGGGACTAGCGGGAGTATATTCCACGAGCAGCACTTC.